This T cell receptor beta chain was recovered during a study of cytotoxic CD8 clonotypes in ibrutinib-treated CLL. The wider study: Mean values per sample were 250,000 to 300,000 productive templates and 94,082 productive rearrangements.

The CDR3 is made up of 14 amino acids. The germline V gene has CDR1 LGHNT and CDR2 FRNRAP. Trimming removed 7 bases from V and 5 bases from J; junction bases left unmatched: 8. Sequencing used immunoSEQ multiplex PCR; TCRdb keeps in-frame clones, though not all of them. Of tens of thousands of clones in the sample, approximately 69% were seen once. This chain connects TRBV12-5 to TRBJ1-5; 7 bases map to TRBD1. The TCR sequence derives from a human donor with chronic lymphocytic leukemia. The specimen comprised PBMCs, sampled before ibrutinib treatment. The CDR3 DNA reads TGTGCTAGTGCTAGGGGAGGGGGCCATCAGCCCCAGCATTTT. Its protein is CASARGGGHQPQHF.